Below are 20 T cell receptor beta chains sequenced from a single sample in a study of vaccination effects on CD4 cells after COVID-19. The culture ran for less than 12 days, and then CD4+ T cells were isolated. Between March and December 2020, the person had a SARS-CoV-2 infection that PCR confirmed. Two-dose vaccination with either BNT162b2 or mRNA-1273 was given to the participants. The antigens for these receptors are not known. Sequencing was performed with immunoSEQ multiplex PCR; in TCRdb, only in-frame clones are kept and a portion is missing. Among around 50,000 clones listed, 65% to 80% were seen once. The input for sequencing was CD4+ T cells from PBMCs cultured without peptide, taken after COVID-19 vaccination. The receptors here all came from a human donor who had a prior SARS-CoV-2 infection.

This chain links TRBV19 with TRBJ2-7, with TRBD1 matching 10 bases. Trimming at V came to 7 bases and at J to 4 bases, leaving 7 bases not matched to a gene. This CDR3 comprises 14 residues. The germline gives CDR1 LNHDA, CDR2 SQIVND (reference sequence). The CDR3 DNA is TGTGCCAGTATCCCGACAGGGGGCGCTTACGAGCAGTACTTC. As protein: CASIPTGGAYEQYF.

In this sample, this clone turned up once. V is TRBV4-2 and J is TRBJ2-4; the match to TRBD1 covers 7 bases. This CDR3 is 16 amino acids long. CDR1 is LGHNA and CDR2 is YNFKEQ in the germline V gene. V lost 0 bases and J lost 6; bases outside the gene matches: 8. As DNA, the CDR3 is TGTGCCAGCAGCCAAGATTATTCAGGGGGTAGAAACATTCAGTACTTC. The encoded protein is CASSQDYSGGRNIQYF.

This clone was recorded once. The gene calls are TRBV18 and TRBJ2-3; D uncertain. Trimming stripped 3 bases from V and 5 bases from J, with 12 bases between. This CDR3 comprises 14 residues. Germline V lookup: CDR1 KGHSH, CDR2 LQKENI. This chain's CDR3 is CASSPKASGDTQYF. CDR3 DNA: TGTGCCAGCTCACCTAAGGCCTCGGGAGATACGCAGTATTTT.

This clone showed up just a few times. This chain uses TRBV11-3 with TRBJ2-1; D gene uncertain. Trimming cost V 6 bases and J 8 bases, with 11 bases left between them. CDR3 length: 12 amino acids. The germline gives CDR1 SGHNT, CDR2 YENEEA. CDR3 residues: CASSKARDEQFF. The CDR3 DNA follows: TGTGCCAGCAGTAAGGCGCGAGATGAGCAGTTCTTC.

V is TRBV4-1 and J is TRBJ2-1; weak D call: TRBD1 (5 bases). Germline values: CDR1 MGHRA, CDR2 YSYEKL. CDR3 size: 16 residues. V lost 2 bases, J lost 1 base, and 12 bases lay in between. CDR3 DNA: TGCGCCAGCAGCCAACAAGGGGCGCTATCCTACAATGAGCAGTTCTTC. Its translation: CASSQQGALSYNEQFF.

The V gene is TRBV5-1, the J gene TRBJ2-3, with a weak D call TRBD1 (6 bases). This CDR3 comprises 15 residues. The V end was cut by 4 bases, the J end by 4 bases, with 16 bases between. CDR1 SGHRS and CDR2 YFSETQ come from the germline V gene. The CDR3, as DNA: TGCGCCAGCAGCACAGGACAGACGAAAGCAGATACGCAGTATTTT. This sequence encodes CASSTGQTKADTQYF.

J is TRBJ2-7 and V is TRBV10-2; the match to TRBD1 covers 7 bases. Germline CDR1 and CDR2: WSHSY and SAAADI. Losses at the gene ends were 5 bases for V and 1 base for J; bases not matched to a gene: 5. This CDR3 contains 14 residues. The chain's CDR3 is CASSIDRESYEQYF. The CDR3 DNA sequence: TGCGCCAGCAGTATCGACAGGGAATCCTACGAGCAGTACTTC.

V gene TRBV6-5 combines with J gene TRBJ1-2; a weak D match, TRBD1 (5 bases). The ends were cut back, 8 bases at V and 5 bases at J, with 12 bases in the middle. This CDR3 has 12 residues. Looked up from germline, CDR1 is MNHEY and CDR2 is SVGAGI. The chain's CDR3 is CASAQSGYGYTF. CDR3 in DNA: TGTGCCAGCGCTCAGTCAGGGTATGGCTACACCTTC.

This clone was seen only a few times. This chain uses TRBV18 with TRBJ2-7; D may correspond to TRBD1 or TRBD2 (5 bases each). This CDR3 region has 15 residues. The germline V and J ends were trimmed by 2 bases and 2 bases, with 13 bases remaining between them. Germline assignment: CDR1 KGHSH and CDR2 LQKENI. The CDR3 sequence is CASSPYGSGPYEQYF. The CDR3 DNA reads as TGTGCCAGCTCACCATATGGGTCGGGGCCCTACGAGCAGTACTTC.

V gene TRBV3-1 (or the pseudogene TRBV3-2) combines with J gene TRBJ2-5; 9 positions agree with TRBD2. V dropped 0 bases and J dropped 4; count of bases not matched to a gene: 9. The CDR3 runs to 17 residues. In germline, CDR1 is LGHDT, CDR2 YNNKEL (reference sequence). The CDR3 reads CASSQDQIAGEGETQYF. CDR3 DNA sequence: TGTGCCAGCAGCCAAGACCAGATAGCGGGAGAGGGAGAGACCCAGTACTTC.

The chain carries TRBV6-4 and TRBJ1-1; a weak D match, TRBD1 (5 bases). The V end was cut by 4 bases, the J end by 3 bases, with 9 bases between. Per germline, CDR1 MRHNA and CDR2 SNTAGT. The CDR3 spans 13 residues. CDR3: CASSARVDTEAFF. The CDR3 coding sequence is TGTGCCAGCAGTGCCAGGGTGGACACTGAAGCTTTCTTT.

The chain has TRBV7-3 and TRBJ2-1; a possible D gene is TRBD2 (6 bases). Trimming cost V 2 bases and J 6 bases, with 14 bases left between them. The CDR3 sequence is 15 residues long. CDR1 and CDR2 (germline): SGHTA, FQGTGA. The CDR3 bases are TGTGCCAGCAGCTTACAGGCCGGGAGAGGCAATGAGCAGTTCTTC. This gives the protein CASSLQAGRGNEQFF.

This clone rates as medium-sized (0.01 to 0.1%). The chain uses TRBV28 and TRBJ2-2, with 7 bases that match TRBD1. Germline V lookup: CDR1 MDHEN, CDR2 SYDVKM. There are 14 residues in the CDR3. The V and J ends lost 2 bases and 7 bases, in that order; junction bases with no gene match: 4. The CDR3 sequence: CASSLNAGGGELFF. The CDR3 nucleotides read TGTGCCAGCAGTTTAAATGCAGGGGGCGGGGAGCTGTTTTTT. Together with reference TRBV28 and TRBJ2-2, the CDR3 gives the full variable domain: DVKVTQSSRYLVKRTGEKVFLECVQDMDHENMFWYRQDPGLGLRLIYFSYDVKMKEKGDIPEGYSVSREKKERFSLILESASTNQTSMYLCASSLNAGGGELFFGEGSRLTVL.

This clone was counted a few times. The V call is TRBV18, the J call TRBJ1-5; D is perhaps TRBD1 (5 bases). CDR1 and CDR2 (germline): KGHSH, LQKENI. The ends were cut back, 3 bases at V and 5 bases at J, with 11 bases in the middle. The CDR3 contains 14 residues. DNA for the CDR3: TGTGCCAGCTCACCGTACGGGGGGTATCAGCCCCAGCATTTT. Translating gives CASSPYGGYQPQHF.

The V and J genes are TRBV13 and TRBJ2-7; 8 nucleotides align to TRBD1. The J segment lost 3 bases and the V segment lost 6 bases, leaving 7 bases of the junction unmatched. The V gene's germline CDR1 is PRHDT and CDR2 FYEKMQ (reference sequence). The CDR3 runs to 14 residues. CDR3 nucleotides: TGTGCCAGCAGGAAGACAGGGGCCAACTACGAGCAGTACTTC. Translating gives CASRKTGANYEQYF.

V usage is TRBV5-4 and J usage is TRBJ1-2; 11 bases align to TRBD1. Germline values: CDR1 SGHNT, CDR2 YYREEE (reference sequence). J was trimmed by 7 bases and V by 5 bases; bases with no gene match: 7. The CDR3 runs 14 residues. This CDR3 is CASSPGQGASGYTF. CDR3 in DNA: TGTGCCAGCAGTCCCGGACAGGGGGCTTCTGGCTACACCTTC.

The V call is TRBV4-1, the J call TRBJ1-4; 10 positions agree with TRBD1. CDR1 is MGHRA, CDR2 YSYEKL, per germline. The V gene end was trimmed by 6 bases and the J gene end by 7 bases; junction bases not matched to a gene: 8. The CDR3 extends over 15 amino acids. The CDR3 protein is CASRTPGTGVEKLFF. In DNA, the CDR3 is TGCGCCAGCAGGACTCCCGGGACAGGGGTTGAAAAACTGTTTTTT.

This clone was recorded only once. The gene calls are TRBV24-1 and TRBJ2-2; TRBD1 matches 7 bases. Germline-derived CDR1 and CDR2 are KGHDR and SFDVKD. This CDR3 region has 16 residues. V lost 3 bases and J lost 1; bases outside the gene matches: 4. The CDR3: CATSDTWDRNTGELFF. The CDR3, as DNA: TGTGCCACCAGTGATACATGGGACAGGAACACCGGGGAGCTGTTTTTT.

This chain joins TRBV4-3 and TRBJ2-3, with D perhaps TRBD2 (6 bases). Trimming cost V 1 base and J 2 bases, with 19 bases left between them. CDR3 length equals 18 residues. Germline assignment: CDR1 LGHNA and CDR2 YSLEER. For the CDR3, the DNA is TGCGCCAGCAGCCAAGCGATCAGCGCTCTAGCGACCACAGATACGCAGTATTTT. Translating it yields CASSQAISALATTDTQYF.

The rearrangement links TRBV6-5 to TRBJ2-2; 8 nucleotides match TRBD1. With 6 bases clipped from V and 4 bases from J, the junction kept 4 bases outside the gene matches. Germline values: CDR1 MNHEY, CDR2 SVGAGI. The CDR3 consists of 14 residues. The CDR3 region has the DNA TGTGCCAGCAGCCGGGACAGGCCCACCGGGGAGCTGTTTTTT. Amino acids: CASSRDRPTGELFF.